This T cell receptor (beta chain) was captured in a study of cytomegalovirus exposure and HLA in healthy donors. Regarding the study as a whole: In vitro work confirmed that a few CMV-associated chains recognize CMV antigens. Links to common viral pathogens appeared, in a later analysis, for several of the most significant clusters. On later analysis, the bulk of CMV-associated TCR beta chains appeared to be HLA-restricted.

The study ran its PCR with 60 Vbeta and 13 Jbeta primers. The data were produced by immunoSEQ multiplex PCR, yet TCRdb's version contains in-frame clones alone and is incomplete. The table records 90,000 to 120,000 clones, less than 80% of them present only once. Of note for this clone: As yet, its antigen is unknown.

The V end was cut by 7 bases, the J end by 1 base, with 4 bases between. CDR1 and CDR2 (germline): DFQATT, SNEGSKA (reference sequence). The CDR3 length is 10 residues. The genes are TRBV20-1 and TRBJ2-5; D is ambiguous. The origin of this receptor is a man aged 25-45 years in good health and CMV-seronegative. Material: PBMCs. The CDR3 coding sequence is TGCAGTGGTCGCCAAGAGACCCAGTACTTC. This translates into CSGRQETQYF.